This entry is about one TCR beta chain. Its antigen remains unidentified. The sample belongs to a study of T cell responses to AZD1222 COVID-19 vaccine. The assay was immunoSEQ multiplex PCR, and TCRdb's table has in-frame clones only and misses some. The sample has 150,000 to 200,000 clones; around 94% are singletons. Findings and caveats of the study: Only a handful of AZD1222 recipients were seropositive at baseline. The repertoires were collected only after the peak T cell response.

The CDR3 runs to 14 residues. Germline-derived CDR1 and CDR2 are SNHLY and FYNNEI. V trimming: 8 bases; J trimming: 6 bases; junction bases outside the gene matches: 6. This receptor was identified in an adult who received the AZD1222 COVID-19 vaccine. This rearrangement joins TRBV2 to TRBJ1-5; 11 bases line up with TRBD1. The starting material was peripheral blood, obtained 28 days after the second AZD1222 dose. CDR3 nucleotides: TGTGCCAGCCGGGGACAGGGGGGCGTTCAGCCCCAGCATTTT. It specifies CASRGQGGVQPQHF.